The sequence of this T cell receptor beta chain was determined in a study of blood T cell repertoires in COVID-19 (dated by TCRdb to about 2020). With respect to the entire study: Samples covering the acute and convalescent phases of COVID-19 were provided by collaborators in the United States, Italy and Spain. Where available, HLA class I and class II types were taken from metadata supplied by the sample provider and were not determined by assay-based typing. The sample metadata nearly always contained a de-identified subject ID, COVID-19 status, age in years and sex. The prospective study material was composed of cDNA or gDNA derived from T cells, B-cell-depleted T cells, or PBMCs. Deeply sampled blood TCRbeta repertoires from subjects exposed to, actively infected with, or recovered from COVID-19 were included in the dataset. The repertoires were released in a freely available public database meant as a resource for research on the immune response to SARS-CoV-2. Samples came from the ongoing ImmuneRACE study (first 160 participants) plus 1,254 subjects from 6 global collaborators.

General conclusions and limits of the study: How much clinical and demographic metadata was included differed by source and by participant, and the metadata was provided uncurated.

Each collaborating institution followed its own protocols to collect whole blood in K2EDTA tubes. For TCRbeta analysis, collaborators shipped samples in one of three forms: frozen whole blood, isolated PBMCs, or DNA extracted from either of those sample types. TCRbeta CDR3 regions were amplified from genomic DNA using the immunoSEQ Assay, a bias-controlled multiplex PCR. The study's processing was this. Nucleated cell counts per sample were estimated from amplification of reference gene primers within the assay. To quantify the absolute abundance of each unique TCRbeta CDR3 rearrangement, sequence reads were collapsed and filtered. For each sample, productive Simpson clonality was calculated as the square root of Simpson's diversity index across productive rearrangements. TCRdb holds this immuneACCESS table with in-frame rearrangements only. Some clones are missing; in checked studies, unresolved V genes explain under half, and the rest has no known cause. V and J calls and clone size are as listed in that table; D and trimming were resolved from the DNA. The sample contains some 400,000 clones, more than 65% of them found a single time. The ten largest clones capture more than 1% of the sample.

Regarding this clone: This receptor's antigen is unknown. One base away there is no much larger clone; base qualities are not given. The same CDR3 arises from other DNA sequences in this sample as well.

CDR1 and CDR2, per the germline V gene, are SGHRS and YFSETQ. The CDR3 sequence holds 13 residues, the cysteine and phenylalanine included. Kept here is only the CDR3 DNA, which spans 39 bases and is read in frame from base 1. Relative to germline, V is 2 bases shorter and J is 1 base shorter, with 6 bases between their ends. The source is a human donor with acute or convalescent COVID-19. The donor label of this sample is uncertain. The receptor chain draws on TRBV5-1 and TRBJ1-1; confidence is insufficient to name the D gene. Sequencing was carried out using peripheral blood. The nucleotides are TGCGCCAGCAGCTTTACAGCGAACACTGAAGCTTTCTTT. The encoded protein is CASSFTANTEAFF.